Shown below are 32 T cell receptor beta chains from a single sample sequenced in a study of blood T cells in healthy people across ages. With a J-beta primer mix and a sample-barcoded 5' primer, a second PCR ran about 7 to 11 cycles. TCRdb independently ran MiXCR on the 5' RACE reads; one entry per CDR3 protein. The table shows around 800,000 distinct CDR3 sequences, with under 80% occurring only once. Sample: blood. Source of these receptors: a man aged 30 to 45 in good health.

The rearrangement joins TRBV12-3 or TRBV12-4 to TRBJ2-3, with a tentative D call TRBD2 (5 bases). The CDR3 covers 20 residues. V was pared by 4 bases and J by 0 bases, with 26 bases between. Here the CDR3 reads CASSSHGRASGETSTDTQYF. The CDR3 DNA is TGTGCCAGCAGTTCACATGGTAGGGCGTCCGGGGAAACTAGCACAGATACGCAGTATTTT.

This chain joins TRBV3-1 and TRBJ2-4; D is unclear. The CDR3 extends over 15 amino acids. Germline values: CDR1 LGHDT, CDR2 YNNKEL (reference sequence). V gave up 5 bases and J gave up 0 bases, with 11 bases separating them. The CDR3 DNA is TGTGCCAGCAGCTCCAACAGCCTAGCCAAAAACATTCAGTACTTC. This gives the protein CASSSNSLAKNIQYF. Combining the CDR3 with reference TRBV3-1 and TRBJ2-4 gives the whole variable domain DTAVSQTPKYLVTQMGNDKSIKCEQNLGHDTMYWYKQDSKKFLKIMFSYNNKELIINETVPNRFSPKSPDKAHLNLHINSLELGDSAVYFCASSSNSLAKNIQYFGAGTRLSVL.

The chain has TRBV5-5 and TRBJ2-6; D remains ambiguous. Germline V gene data show CDR1 as SGHKS and CDR2 as YYEKEE (reference sequence). The CDR3 runs 14 residues. Between the trimmed V and J ends, which lost 5 bases and 2 bases, there was a span of 8 bases. The CDR3 DNA is TGTGCCAGCAGGTCTGCCGCTGGGGCCAACGTCCTGACTTTC. It specifies CASRSAAGANVLTF.

The genes are TRBV2 and TRBJ2-5; D possibly corresponds to TRBD1 (6 bases). V gave up 5 bases and J gave up 1 base, with 14 bases separating them. The length of the CDR3 is 15 residues. The germline V gene encodes CDR1 SNHLY and CDR2 FYNNEI. The CDR3 protein is CASSSTTGIQETQYF. The CDR3 region has the DNA TGTGCCAGCAGTTCTACAACAGGGATCCAAGAGACCCAGTACTTC.

The V and J genes are TRBV3-1 and TRBJ1-1, with D perhaps matching TRBD1 (5 bases). Germline CDR1 and CDR2: LGHDT and YNNKEL (reference sequence). This CDR3 is 14 amino acids long. V gave up 4 bases and J gave up 4 bases, with 13 bases separating them. The CDR3 reads CASSRLGGGTEAFF. DNA of the CDR3: TGTGCCAGCAGCCGTTTGGGGGGAGGCACTGAAGCTTTCTTT.

The chain is built from TRBV7-9 and TRBJ1-5, with 9 bases that match TRBD1. The CDR3 length is 14 residues. Trimming cost V 5 bases and J 7 bases; bases outside gene matches: 6. Germline V gene sequence: CDR1 SEHNR, CDR2 FQNEAQ (reference sequence). CDR3 loop: CASSIGQGNQPQHF. The CDR3 DNA reads as TGTGCCAGCAGCATAGGACAGGGGAACCAGCCCCAGCATTTT.

In its sample, this clonotype was seen a few times. This sequence joins TRBV9 and TRBJ1-5, with D possibly TRBD1 on 6 matching bases. The germline V gene has CDR1 SGDLS and CDR2 YYNGEE. The CDR3 is made up of 14 amino acids. The V end was cut by 3 bases, the J end by 3 bases, with 10 bases between. In nucleotides, the CDR3 is TGTGCCAGCAGCGCCGGACAGTTCAATCAGCCCCAGCATTTT. This codes for CASSAGQFNQPQHF. Complete variable domain (other parts from reference TRBV9 and TRBJ1-5): DSGVTQTPKHLITATGQRVTLRCSPRSGDLSVYWYQQSLDQGLQFLIQYYNGEERAKGNILERFSAQQFPDLHSELNLSSLELGDSALYFCASSAGQFNQPQHFGDGTRLSIL.

V gene TRBV7-2 combines with J gene TRBJ2-5; D is possibly TRBD1 (6 bases). The V gene lost 2 bases and the J gene lost 4 bases, with 20 bases spanning the gap. Germline V CDR1 and CDR2: SGHTA, FQGNSA. This CDR3 comprises 17 residues. CDR3 nucleotide sequence: TGTGCCAGCAGCTTAACCCCAACAGGGAGTCATGGAGAGACCCAGTACTTC. This gives the protein CASSLTPTGSHGETQYF.

V usage is TRBV19 and J usage is TRBJ2-4, with 7 bases lining up with TRBD1. The J call may be faulty, since TRBJ2-7 better matches the DNA end. The CDR3 has 15 residues. Germline values: CDR1 LNHDA, CDR2 SQIVND (reference sequence). The CDR3 region has the DNA TGTGCCAGTAGTCCCAGACAGGGAATCTCTTACGAGCAGTACTTC. This sequence encodes CASSPRQGISYEQYF.

The chain uses TRBV5-1 and TRBJ2-7; 12 bases map to TRBD1. Per the germline V gene, CDR1 is SGHRS and CDR2 is YFSETQ. The CDR3 has 14 residues. After removal of 4 bases from V and 8 bases from J, the junction contained 7 bases not matched to a gene. In nucleotides, the CDR3 is TGCGCCAGCAGCGGGACAGGGGGCGCGGATAAGCAGTACTTC. Translated, it gives CASSGTGGADKQYF.

The chain joins TRBV20-1 to TRBJ2-1; 7 nucleotides match TRBD1. The J segment lost 0 bases and the V segment lost 0 bases, leaving 8 bases of the junction unmatched. The CDR3 has 17 amino acids. Germline CDR1 is DFQATT and CDR2 is SNEGSKA (reference sequence). The CDR3 is CSARDLGGQSSYNEQFF. DNA of the CDR3: TGCAGTGCTAGAGATCTAGGGGGACAGAGCTCCTACAATGAGCAGTTCTTC.

A remark on this clonotype: The junction departs from germline at one end; a sequencing error may be responsible. The chain uses TRBV2 and TRBJ2-3; D tentatively reads TRBD1 or TRBD2 (6 bases each). CDR3 size: 15 residues. Germline-derived CDR1 and CDR2 are SNHLY and FYNNEI. Here the CDR3 reads CASSGGAGFTDTRYF. DNA for the CDR3: TGTGCCAGCAGTGGGGGGGCAGGCTTCACAGATACGCGGTATTTT.

The V and J genes are TRBV10-3 and TRBJ1-2; possible D gene TRBD1, 5 bases. Trimming removed 9 bases from V and 1 base from J, with 12 bases in between. Germline lookup yields CDR1 ENHRY and CDR2 SYGVKD. The CDR3 totals 13 residues. This CDR3 reads CAITRERNYGYTF. The CDR3, as DNA: TGTGCCATTACCAGGGAACGTAACTATGGCTACACCTTC.

The rearrangement links TRBV7-2 to TRBJ2-4; 7 bases align to TRBD2. From germline, CDR1 is SGHTA and CDR2 FQGNSA. J lost 6 bases, V lost 3 bases, and 5 bases had no gene match. The CDR3 consists of 14 residues. CDR3 DNA: TGTGCCAGCAGCTTTGGGGGGGATCTAAACATTCAGTACTTC. This translates into CASSFGGDLNIQYF.

In this sample, this clonotype turned up a few times. This chain joins TRBV10-3 and TRBJ2-7; no clear D. This CDR3 comprises 13 residues. Germline V gives CDR1 ENHRY, CDR2 SYGVKD. V was trimmed by 4 bases and J by 2 bases, leaving 9 bases between them. The CDR3 region has the DNA TGTGCCATCAGTGTATCCCCCCCCTACGAGCAGTACTTC. Protein: CAISVSPPYEQYF.

This clonotype occurred once. The V call is TRBV3-1, the J call TRBJ2-5; D uncertain. CDR1 LGHDT and CDR2 YNNKEL come from the germline V gene (reference sequence). The CDR3 totals 15 residues. Trimming left V 0 bases short and J 2 bases short, with 10 bases between. The CDR3 coding sequence is TGTGCCAGCAGCCAAGATCCCGGATCTCAAGAGACCCAGTACTTC. It is translated as CASSQDPGSQETQYF.

The CDR3 region is CSVEIWKGQYF. CDR3 DNA sequence: TGCAGCGTTGAGATCTGGAAAGGGCAGTACTTC. The rearrangement joins TRBV29-1 to TRBJ2-5, with no clear D. V shed 3 bases and J shed 11 bases, with 13 bases lying between them. Germline-derived CDR1 and CDR2 are SQVTM and ANQGSEA. The CDR3 length is 11 residues.

This rearrangement joins TRBV12-3 or TRBV12-4 to TRBJ2-1; TRBD2 agrees at 9 bases. With V trimmed by 6 bases and J by 5 bases, 11 bases remained unmatched. This CDR3 comprises 16 residues. The CDR3 DNA follows: TGTGCCAGCAGCCCCCCCCGACTAGCGGTTAACAATGAGCAGTTCTTC. Protein: CASSPPRLAVNNEQFF.

V usage is TRBV28 and J usage is TRBJ2-7; tentatively, D is TRBD1 or TRBD2 (6 bases each). V was shortened by 6 bases and J by 4 bases, with 19 bases between the two germline ends. The CDR3 covers 15 residues. Germline values: CDR1 MDHEN, CDR2 SYDVKM. The CDR3 spells CASSRGGGPEYEQYF. The CDR3 coding sequence is TGTGCCAGCAGCCGAGGAGGGGGTCCCGAGTACGAGCAGTACTTC.

The chain links TRBV4-3 to TRBJ2-4; D is perhaps TRBD1 or TRBD2 (6 bases each). V was trimmed by 0 bases and J by 1 base, leaving 13 bases between them. The V gene's germline CDR1 is LGHNA and CDR2 YSLEER. CDR3 length: 17 residues. The CDR3 sequence is CASSQDQGRSAKNIQYF. The CDR3 nucleotides are TGCGCCAGCAGCCAAGATCAGGGGAGGAGCGCCAAAAACATTCAGTACTTC.

This chain joins TRBV20-1 and TRBJ2-7, with 10 nucleotides matching TRBD2. Germline CDR1 reads DFQATT; CDR2 reads SNEGSKA (reference sequence). V lost 0 bases, J lost 0 bases, and 8 bases stayed unmatched. This CDR3 has 17 amino acids. CDR3 DNA sequence: TGCAGTGCTAGAGATAAGGGACTAGCGCACAACTCCTACGAGCAGTACTTC. The encoded protein is CSARDKGLAHNSYEQYF.

Only a few counts were recorded for this clonotype. This sequence joins TRBV12-3 or TRBV12-4 and TRBJ2-5; D call uncertain. Trimming left V 7 bases short and J 2 bases short, with 11 bases between. The CDR3 is 13 residues long. The CDR3 DNA follows: TGTGCCAGCAAGCCCTCCAATCAAGAGACCCAGTACTTC. Translation: CASKPSNQETQYF.

The rearrangement uses TRBV20-1 and TRBJ2-3, with 12 bases lining up with TRBD2. CDR1 is DFQATT, CDR2 SNEGSKA, per germline (reference sequence). The CDR3 extends over 16 amino acids. Trimming cost V 1 base and J 4 bases; bases outside gene matches: 6. CDR3 in amino acids: CSARGASGGAADTQYF. Here the CDR3 DNA reads TGCAGTGCTAGAGGCGCTAGCGGGGGGGCCGCAGATACGCAGTATTTT.

V and J are TRBV12-3 or TRBV12-4 and TRBJ2-7; D possibly corresponds to TRBD1 (6 bases). The J call may be in error: the DNA end matches TRBJ2-5 better. This CDR3 has 14 amino acids. CDR3 nucleotides: TGTGCCAGCAGTTTAACCCAGGGGTTGTGGACCCAGTACTTC. Protein sequence: CASSLTQGLWTQYF.

This chain uses TRBV6-6 with TRBJ2-7; the D is unclear. Looked up from germline, CDR1 is MNHNY and CDR2 is SVGAGI (reference sequence). The CDR3 totals 11 residues. Trimming pared 7 bases from V and 7 bases from J, leaving 11 bases between. The CDR3 protein is CASTTLREQYF. CDR3 DNA: TGTGCCAGCACCACCCTGAGGGAGCAGTACTTC.

The V and J genes are TRBV27 and TRBJ1-6; 10 nucleotides match TRBD1. From germline, CDR1 is MNHEY and CDR2 SMNVEV (reference sequence). The V segment lost 1 base and the J segment 5 bases; nucleotides outside the gene matches: 5. This CDR3 spans 17 amino acids. CDR3 DNA sequence: TGTGCCAGCAGTTTATGGGGGACAGGGGCGCATAATTCACCCCTCCACTTT. Translating gives CASSLWGTGAHNSPLHF.

The chain combines TRBV29-1 with TRBJ2-1; 9 bases fit TRBD2. Trimming at V came to 1 base and at J to 10 bases, leaving 11 bases not matched to a gene. From germline, CDR1 is SQVTM and CDR2 ANQGSEA. This CDR3 has 15 amino acids. In DNA, the CDR3 is TGCAGCGTTGAAGGAAGGCTAGCGGGGAGTACCGAGCAGTTCTTC. Translation gives CSVEGRLAGSTEQFF.

This chain joins TRBV6-5 and TRBJ2-3; no clear D gene. CDR1 is MNHEY and CDR2 is SVGAGI in the germline V gene. The CDR3 runs 13 residues. Trimming stripped 5 bases from V and 2 bases from J, with 8 bases between. Here the CDR3 reads CASSRSVTDTQYF. For the CDR3, the DNA is TGTGCCAGCAGTCGAAGCGTCACAGATACGCAGTATTTT.

The genes are TRBV18 and TRBJ2-4; a possible D gene is TRBD1 (6 bases). The DNA end lines up better with TRBJ2-7; the J call may be wrong. The V gene's germline CDR1 is KGHSH and CDR2 LQKENI. CDR3 length: 14 amino acids. CDR3 protein: CASSPTKDSYEQYF. In DNA, the CDR3 is TGTGCCAGCTCTCCCACCAAGGACAGTTACGAGCAGTACTTC.

Here the CDR3 DNA reads TGTGCCTGGAGTGACAGGGGGTACACCGGGGAGCTGTTTTTT. This codes for CAWSDRGYTGELFF. The chain is built from TRBV30 and TRBJ2-2, with TRBD1 identical over 8 bases. The length of the CDR3 is 14 residues. The germline V gene has CDR1 GTSNPN and CDR2 SVGIG (reference sequence). V gave up 1 base and J gave up 3 bases; unmatched junction bases: 1.

This chain joins TRBV15 and TRBJ1-2; possibly TRBD1 for D (6 bases). Germline CDR1 reads LNHNV; CDR2 reads YYDKDF (reference sequence). Trimming removed 0 bases at V and 5 bases at J, with 16 bases between. The CDR3 extends over 16 amino acids. The CDR3 region is CATSRDLGAYGYGYTF. As DNA, the CDR3 is TGTGCCACCAGCAGAGATCTGGGGGCATATGGATATGGCTACACCTTC.

The chain is built from TRBV2 and TRBJ2-1, with 12 bases lining up with TRBD2. Germline CDR1 is SNHLY and CDR2 is FYNNEI. Trimming cost V 6 bases and J 5 bases; bases outside gene matches: 8. The CDR3 extends over 16 amino acids. The CDR3 bases are TGTGCCAGCAGATCCACGAGACTAGCGGGGGACAATGAGCAGTTCTTC. This sequence encodes CASRSTRLAGDNEQFF. The variable domain in full, with the rest retrieved from reference TRBV2 and TRBJ2-1, is EPEVTQTPSHQVTQMGQEVILRCVPISNHLYFYWYRQILGQKVEFLVSFYNNEISEKSEIFDDQFSVERPDGSNFTLKIRSTKLEDSAMYFCASRSTRLAGDNEQFFGPGTRLTVL.